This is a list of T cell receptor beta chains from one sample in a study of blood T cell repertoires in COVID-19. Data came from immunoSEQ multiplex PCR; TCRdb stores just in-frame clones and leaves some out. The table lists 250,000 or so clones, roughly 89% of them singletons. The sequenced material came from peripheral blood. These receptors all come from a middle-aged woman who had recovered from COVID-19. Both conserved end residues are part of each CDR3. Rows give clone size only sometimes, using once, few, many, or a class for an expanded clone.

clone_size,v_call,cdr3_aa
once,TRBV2,CAQGRGPGELFF
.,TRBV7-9,CASSLSGGRPQHF
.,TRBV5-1,CASRKGQDTQYF
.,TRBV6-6,CASSLGDTQYF
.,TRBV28,CASSSGTSGGLSQETQYF
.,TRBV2,CASRSGTGNTDTQYF
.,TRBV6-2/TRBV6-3,CASSNFLAGGPHEQFF
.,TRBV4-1,CASSQDAANNEQFF
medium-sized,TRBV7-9,CASSLIVVHGYTF
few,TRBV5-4,CASSAGTSRSYNEQFF
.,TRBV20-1,CSARDYQGAFF
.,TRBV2,CASSVGSGQLYNEQFF
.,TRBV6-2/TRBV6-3,CASSYESGGGQPQHF
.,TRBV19,CATARWGQTNSGANVLTF
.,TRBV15,CATSRSSGRTKDTQYF
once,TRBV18,CASSLYRGMTYNEQFF